The sequence of this T cell receptor (beta chain) was determined in a study of Siglec-9 on CD8 T cells in melanoma. Study-wide findings and caveats: An effector memory CD8+ subset marked by Siglec-9 reportedly appeared to gather in melanoma.

Sequenced by immunoSEQ multiplex PCR; TCRdb stores in-frame clones only, minus some. The sample records about 36,000 clones, about 86% being singletons. A remark on this clone: Its target is not known.

This receptor was taken from a human donor in good health. The sample was Siglec-9- CD8+ T cells sorted from blood.

DNA of the CDR3: TGTGCCTCACGGCCCCCTAGCACAGATACGCAGTATTTT. Its protein is CASRPPSTDTQYF. The genes are TRBV6-1 and TRBJ2-3, with no clear D. The CDR3 totals 13 residues. The V gene lost 11 bases and the J gene lost 0 bases, with 12 bases spanning the gap. Germline-derived CDR1 and CDR2 are MNHNS and SASEGT.